This T cell receptor (beta chain) comes out of a study of cytomegalovirus exposure and HLA in healthy donors. Study details: The 95 to 150 validation repertoires used the same platform as the 550 to 750 first-cohort repertoires, a later analysis reported.

Using immunoSEQ multiplex PCR, the repertoire was profiled, and TCRdb retains in-frame clones only, with some absent. The sample lists around 62,000 clones, around 89% occurring once. V lost 5 bases to trimming and J lost 0 bases, with 16 bases between them. This CDR3 contains 16 residues. CDR1 and CDR2 from the germline V gene are MDHEN and SYDVKM. Separate from the roughly 720-subject first cohort was the roughly 130-subject validation cohort, to which the donors belonged. As to this clone: Its target is not known.

Notes on the study in general: Whilst most TCR sequences proved rare, a subset of public TCRs occurred across many donors. TCR beta chains numbering roughly 150 were designated cytomegalovirus-associated.

The sequencing input was PBMCs. The rearrangement uses TRBV28 and TRBJ1-1; D possibly corresponds to TRBD1 (6 bases). This clonotype originated in a woman under 30 in good health and CMV-seronegative. DNA for the CDR3: TGTGCCAGCAGTCAAACAGGGATCCCCATGAACACTGAAGCTTTCTTT. Its protein product is CASSQTGIPMNTEAFF.